A single sample gave rise to the 9 T cell receptor beta chains below, sequenced in a study of CD8 T cells in Susac syndrome. It was with random hexamers that roughly 0.5 to 1 ug RNA was reverse transcribed. TCRdb recomputed calls from the immunoSEQ multiplex PCR reads with MiXCR, one row per CDR3 protein. Among over 150,000 distinct CDR3 sequences listed, 80% to 95% were seen once. Sequencing was performed on CD4+ T cells from PBMCs. The origin of the receptors is a human donor with multiple sclerosis.

The chain links TRBV12-3 or TRBV12-4 to TRBJ1-5; no definite D call. Trimming pared 4 bases from V and 0 bases from J, leaving 7 bases between. The CDR3 has 14 residues. The CDR3 protein is CASSWTDSNQPQHF. The CDR3 nucleotides are TGTGCCAGCAGTTGGACGGATAGCAATCAGCCCCAGCATTTT.

The chain employs TRBV6-1 and TRBJ1-2, with TRBD1 identical over 9 bases. Germline trimming cut 6 bases from V and 6 bases from J; bases unmatched to any gene: 23. The CDR3 totals 19 residues. Looked up from germline, CDR1 is MNHNS and CDR2 is SASEGT. The CDR3 bases are TGTGCCAGCAGCCCCAGGGGACAGGGCGGCGATGGCTCCTCGGATGGCTACACCTTC. Translation gives CASSPRGQGGDGSSDGYTF.

The chain has TRBV6-6 and TRBJ1-5; D call uncertain. CDR3 length equals 12 residues. The germline V gene has CDR1 MNHNY and CDR2 SVGAGI (reference sequence). The V end lost 8 bases, the J end lost 6 bases, and 11 bases lay between the germline ends. The CDR3 DNA reads TGTGCCAGCGAGCAATGGGGTCAGCCCCAGCATTTT. This translates into CASEQWGQPQHF.

This chain uses TRBV3-1 with TRBJ1-1, with D possibly matching TRBD1 (6 bases). Deletions cut 4 bases from V and 0 bases from J, with 15 bases between. The CDR3 runs to 16 residues. CDR1 is LGHDT and CDR2 is YNNKEL in the germline V gene (reference sequence). The CDR3 region has the DNA TGTGCCAGCAGCCTACGGCTGGGGGCTATGAACACTGAAGCTTTCTTT. Amino acid sequence: CASSLRLGAMNTEAFF.

J is TRBJ2-3 and V is TRBV5-1, with 8 bases lining up with TRBD2. The CDR3 is made up of 15 amino acids. J lost 3 bases, V lost 3 bases, and 6 bases had no gene match. CDR1 SGHRS and CDR2 YFSETQ come from the germline V gene. The CDR3 here is CASSSASGWTDTQYF. The DNA of the CDR3 is TGCGCCAGCAGCTCCGCTAGCGGGTGGACAGATACGCAGTATTTT.

The gene calls are TRBV3-1 and TRBJ1-1, with TRBD1 matching over 11 bases. Germline V gives CDR1 LGHDT, CDR2 YNNKEL (reference sequence). V lost 6 bases to trimming and J lost 1 base; unmatched junction nucleotides: 13. The CDR3 covers 18 residues. The CDR3 sequence is CASRPSYGQGASNTEAFF. CDR3 nucleotide sequence: TGTGCCAGCAGACCCAGTTACGGACAGGGGGCATCGAACACTGAAGCTTTCTTT.

This chain uses TRBV27 with TRBJ2-3; D ambiguous. This CDR3 spans 13 amino acids. Trimming pared 6 bases from V and 0 bases from J, leaving 7 bases between. Germline CDR1 is MNHEY and CDR2 is SMNVEV (reference sequence). The CDR3 DNA is TGTGCCAGCAGACTACAAAGCACAGATACGCAGTATTTT. It encodes CASRLQSTDTQYF.

The chain joins TRBV30 to TRBJ2-1, with TRBD2 matching over 7 bases. Germline CDR1 reads GTSNPN; CDR2 reads SVGIG (reference sequence). V was pared by 0 bases and J by 0 bases, with 8 bases of the junction left unmatched. The CDR3 loop spans 17 amino acids. The CDR3 spells CAWSVRSGGGSYNEQFF. The CDR3 DNA reads as TGTGCCTGGAGTGTACGATCGGGGGGTGGCTCCTACAATGAGCAGTTCTTC.

The J gene is TRBJ1-1, the V gene TRBV27; possibly TRBD1 for D (5 bases). Looked up from germline, CDR1 is MNHEY and CDR2 is SMNVEV (reference sequence). With 10 bases removed from V and 6 bases from J, the gap between germline ends came to 24 bases. This CDR3 has 15 amino acids. CDR3 bases: TGTGCCACCACATCTCGGGGCAGTGGGCGGGCTGAAGCTTTCTTT. Its protein is CATTSRGSGRAEAFF.